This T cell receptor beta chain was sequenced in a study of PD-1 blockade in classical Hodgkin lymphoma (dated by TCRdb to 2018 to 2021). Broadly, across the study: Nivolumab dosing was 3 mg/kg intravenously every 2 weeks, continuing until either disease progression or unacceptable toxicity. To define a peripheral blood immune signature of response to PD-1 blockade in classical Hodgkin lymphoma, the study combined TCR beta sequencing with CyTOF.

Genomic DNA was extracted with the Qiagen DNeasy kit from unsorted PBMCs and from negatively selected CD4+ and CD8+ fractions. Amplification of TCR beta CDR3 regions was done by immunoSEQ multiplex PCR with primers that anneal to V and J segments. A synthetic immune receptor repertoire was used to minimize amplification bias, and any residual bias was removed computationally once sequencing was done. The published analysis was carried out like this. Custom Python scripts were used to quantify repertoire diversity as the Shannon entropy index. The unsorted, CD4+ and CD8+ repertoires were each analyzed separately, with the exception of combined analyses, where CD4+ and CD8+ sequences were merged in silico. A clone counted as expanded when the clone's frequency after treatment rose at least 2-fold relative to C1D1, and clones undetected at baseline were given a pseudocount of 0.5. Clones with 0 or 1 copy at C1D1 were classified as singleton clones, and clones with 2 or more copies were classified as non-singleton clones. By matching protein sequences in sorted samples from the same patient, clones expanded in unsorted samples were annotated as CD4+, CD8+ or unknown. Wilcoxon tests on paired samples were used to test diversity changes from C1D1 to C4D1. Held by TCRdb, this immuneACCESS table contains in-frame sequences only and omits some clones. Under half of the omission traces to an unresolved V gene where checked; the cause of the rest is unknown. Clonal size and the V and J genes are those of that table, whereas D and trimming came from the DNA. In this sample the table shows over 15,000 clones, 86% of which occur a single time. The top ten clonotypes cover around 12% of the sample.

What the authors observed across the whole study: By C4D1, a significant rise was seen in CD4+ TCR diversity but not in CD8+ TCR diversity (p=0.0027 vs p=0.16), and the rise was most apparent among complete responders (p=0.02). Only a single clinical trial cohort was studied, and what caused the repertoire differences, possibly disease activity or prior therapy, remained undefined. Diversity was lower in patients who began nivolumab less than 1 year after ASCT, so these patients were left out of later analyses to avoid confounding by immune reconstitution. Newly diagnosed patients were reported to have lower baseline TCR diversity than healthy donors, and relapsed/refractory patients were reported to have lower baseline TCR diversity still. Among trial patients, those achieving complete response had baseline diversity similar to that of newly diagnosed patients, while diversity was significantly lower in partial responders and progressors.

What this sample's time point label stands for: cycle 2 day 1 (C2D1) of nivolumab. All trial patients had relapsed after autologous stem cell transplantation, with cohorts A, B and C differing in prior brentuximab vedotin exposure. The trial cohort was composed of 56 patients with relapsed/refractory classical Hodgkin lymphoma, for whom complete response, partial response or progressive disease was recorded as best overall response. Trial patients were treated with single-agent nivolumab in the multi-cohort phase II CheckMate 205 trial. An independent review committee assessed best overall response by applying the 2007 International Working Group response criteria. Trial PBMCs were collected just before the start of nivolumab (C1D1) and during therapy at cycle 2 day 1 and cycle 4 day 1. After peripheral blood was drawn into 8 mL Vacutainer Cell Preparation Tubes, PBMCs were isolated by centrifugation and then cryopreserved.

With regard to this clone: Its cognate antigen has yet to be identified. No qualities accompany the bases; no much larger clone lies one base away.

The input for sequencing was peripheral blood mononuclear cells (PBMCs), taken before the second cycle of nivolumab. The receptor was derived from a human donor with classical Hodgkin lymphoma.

The CDR3 is CASLLTANTEAFF. The nucleotides are TGCGCCAGCTTACTGACGGCGAACACTGAAGCTTTCTTT. The receptor chain draws on TRBV10-2 and TRBJ1-1, with the D gene not confidently named. Trimming at the junction amounts to 8 bases on V and 1 base on J, and the germline ends lie 11 bases apart. Its CDR3 holds 13 amino acids, cysteine through phenylalanine. The DNA shown is the 39-base CDR3, in frame from base 1. Based on the germline V gene, the CDR1 and CDR2 sequences are WSHSY and SAAADI.